These 17 T cell receptor beta chains came from one sample sequenced in a study of cytomegalovirus exposure and HLA in healthy donors. Amplification used 60 Vbeta primers and 13 Jbeta primers. Method: immunoSEQ multiplex PCR; TCRdb's copy keeps in-frame clones and lacks some. There are under 200,000 clones in the sample; about 63% occur only once, and around 3% lies in the top ten. The specimen was PBMCs. Receptors were obtained from a woman between 40 and 55 years old in good health and CMV-seropositive.

J is TRBJ1-1 and V is TRBV18; TRBD1 matches at 8 bases. The CDR3 consists of 19 residues. The V and J ends lost 3 bases and 7 bases, in that order; junction bases with no gene match: 22. Germline loops: CDR1 KGHSH, CDR2 LQKENI. The CDR3 coding sequence is TGTGCCAGCTCACCGCGGCAAATACCAGGACAGGGCAGGTGGCTTGAAGCTTTCTTT. It encodes CASSPRQIPGQGRWLEAFF.

This chain uses TRBV19 with TRBJ1-1; the match to TRBD1 covers 11 bases. The V and J ends lost 3 bases and 6 bases, in that order; junction bases with no gene match: 9. The CDR3 has 16 residues. Germline V gene lookup returns CDR1 LNHDA and CDR2 SQIVND (reference sequence). The CDR3 reads CASSIRDRGSFAEAFF. The CDR3, as DNA: TGTGCCAGTAGTATCCGGGACAGGGGGTCTTTTGCTGAAGCTTTCTTT.

The V call is TRBV5-1, the J call TRBJ2-5; 7 bases map to TRBD1. From germline, CDR1 is SGHRS and CDR2 YFSETQ. This CDR3 has 13 amino acids. With 2 bases clipped from V and 6 bases from J, the junction kept 4 bases outside the gene matches. CDR3 amino acids: CASSFEGAKTQYF. The CDR3 coding sequence is TGCGCCAGCAGCTTTGAGGGGGCCAAGACCCAGTACTTC.

This clone has just a few counts. The chain has TRBV29-1 and TRBJ2-1; 9 nucleotides line up with TRBD1. CDR1 is SQVTM, CDR2 ANQGSEA, per germline. The CDR3 consists of 14 residues. V trimming: 7 bases; J trimming: 9 bases; junction bases outside the gene matches: 13. The CDR3 DNA follows: TGCAGCGGGCGGGGTGGGGACAGGGATTTTGAGCAGTTCTTC. Its translation is CSGRGGDRDFEQFF.

This chain links TRBV28 with TRBJ2-7; 12 positions agree with TRBD1. Germline trimming cut 4 bases from V and 7 bases from J; bases unmatched to any gene: 11. This CDR3 is built from 16 residues. Germline CDR1 reads MDHEN; CDR2 reads SYDVKM. The CDR3 nucleotides read TGTGCCAGCAGTTCCCCCGGGACAGGGGGCTCAAGTGAGCAGTACTTC. This encodes CASSSPGTGGSSEQYF.

The chain links TRBV10-2 to TRBJ1-2; weak D call: TRBD1 (6 bases). From germline, CDR1 is WSHSY and CDR2 SAAADI. This CDR3 is 15 amino acids long. The V and J ends lost 6 bases and 5 bases respectively, with 19 bases between them. The CDR3 loop reads CASRDRTGLVYGYTF. The CDR3, as DNA: TGCGCCAGCAGAGACCGAACAGGGCTCGTTTATGGCTACACCTTC.

This rearrangement joins TRBV10-2 to TRBJ2-2, with TRBD2 identical over 11 bases. Germline loops: CDR1 WSHSY, CDR2 SAAADI. The CDR3 covers 17 residues. The J segment lost 1 base and the V segment lost 4 bases, leaving 5 bases of the junction unmatched. The DNA for the CDR3 is TGCGCCAGCAGTGTTACTAGCGGGAGTGAGAACACCGGGGAGCTGTTTTTT. The encoded protein is CASSVTSGSENTGELFF.

This clone was detected a few times. The chain couples TRBV27 to TRBJ1-5; 7 bases line up with TRBD1. The CDR3 runs to 14 residues. With V trimmed by 6 bases and J by 7 bases, 9 bases remained unmatched. Germline V gene sequence: CDR1 MNHEY, CDR2 SMNVEV (reference sequence). CDR3 in amino acids: CASRPTGTRQPQHF. The CDR3 region has the DNA TGTGCCAGCAGGCCGACAGGGACGAGGCAGCCCCAGCATTTT.

This clone was counted a few times. This chain joins TRBV6-1 and TRBJ2-2; 8 nucleotides agree with TRBD1. The V and J ends lost 4 bases and 7 bases, in that order; junction bases with no gene match: 5. The CDR3 is 14 amino acids. Germline lookup yields CDR1 MNHNS and CDR2 SASEGT. CDR3 in DNA: TGTGCCAGCAGTGTACGGACAGGGAGCGGGGAGCTGTTTTTT. Its translation: CASSVRTGSGELFF.

The chain carries TRBV7-6 and TRBJ2-2; TRBD1 matches at 7 bases. The CDR3 loop spans 16 amino acids. V dropped 5 bases and J dropped 2; count of bases not matched to a gene: 8. Germline V CDR1 and CDR2: SGHVS, FNYEAQ. The CDR3 sequence: CASSTQGQINTGELFF. The CDR3 DNA reads as TGTGCCAGCAGCACACAGGGACAGATAAACACCGGGGAGCTGTTTTTT.

The rearrangement links TRBV4-1 to TRBJ2-7; 8 bases fit TRBD2. The V gene's germline CDR1 is MGHRA and CDR2 YSYEKL. The CDR3 totals 15 residues. V was pared by 4 bases and J by 2 bases, with 7 bases of the junction left unmatched. CDR3 in DNA: TGCGCCAGCAGCCGAGGACTAGCCCAGACCTACGAGCAGTACTTC. The encoded protein is CASSRGLAQTYEQYF.

This chain uses TRBV5-1 with TRBJ2-1, with 11 positions matching TRBD2. The CDR3 is made up of 16 amino acids. The V gene end was trimmed by 0 bases and the J gene end by 3 bases; junction bases not matched to a gene: 2. CDR1 and CDR2 (germline): SGHRS, YFSETQ. The CDR3 is CASSLGGTSGYNEQFF. The DNA of the CDR3 is TGCGCCAGCAGCTTGGGTGGGACTAGCGGCTACAATGAGCAGTTCTTC.

The gene calls are TRBV5-4 and TRBJ2-7; D perhaps matches TRBD2 (5 bases). Germline CDR1 and CDR2: SGHNT and YYREEE (reference sequence). The CDR3 is 14 amino acids. Trimming pared 3 bases from V and 1 base from J, leaving 11 bases between. The CDR3 loop is CASSSRGLSYEQYF. The CDR3 DNA follows: TGTGCCAGCAGCTCCCGAGGACTTTCCTACGAGCAGTACTTC.

The CDR3 is CASSLVLRLAGDGDTQYF. The DNA of the CDR3 is TGTGCCAGCAGCTTAGTCCTCCGACTAGCGGGAGATGGAGATACGCAGTATTTT. The chain has TRBV7-2 and TRBJ2-3; TRBD2 aligns across 12 bases. V gave up 1 base and J gave up 5 bases; unmatched junction bases: 10. This CDR3 is built from 18 residues. The germline CDR1 and CDR2 sequences are SGHTA and FQGNSA. Full variable domain (remainder filled in from reference TRBV7-2 and TRBJ2-3): GAGVSQSPSNKVTEKGKDVELRCDPISGHTALYWYRQSLGQGLEFLIYFQGNSAPDKSGLPSDRFSAERTGGSVSTLTIQRTQQEDSAVYLCASSLVLRLAGDGDTQYFGPGTRLTVL.

Only a few counts were recorded for this clone. The chain is built from TRBV7-9 and TRBJ1-4; no reliable D call. The CDR3 is 15 residues long. V was trimmed by 1 base and J by 4 bases, leaving 10 bases between them. In germline, CDR1 is SEHNR, CDR2 FQNEAQ (reference sequence). The CDR3 sequence: CASSLVGVINEKLFF. The DNA for the CDR3 is TGTGCCAGCAGCTTAGTCGGGGTCATTAATGAAAAACTGTTTTTT.

This clone was found once. The rearrangement joins TRBV6-5 to TRBJ1-2; D may be TRBD1 (6 bases). The ends were cut back, 7 bases at V and 3 bases at J, with 15 bases in the middle. Looked up from germline, CDR1 is MNHEY and CDR2 is SVGAGI. The CDR3 totals 14 residues. This chain's CDR3 is CASTRGRGYYGYTF. The CDR3 DNA reads as TGTGCCAGCACTAGGGGCAGGGGATACTATGGCTACACCTTC.

The J gene is TRBJ2-3, the V gene TRBV7-2; D is unresolved. Germline V lookup: CDR1 SGHTA, CDR2 FQGNSA. Between the trimmed V and J ends, which lost 2 bases and 5 bases, there was a span of 11 bases. The CDR3 consists of 14 residues. The CDR3 sequence: CASSLRRSGDTQYF. The DNA for the CDR3 is TGTGCCAGCAGCTTACGCCGGAGTGGAGATACGCAGTATTTT.